What follows are 3 T cell receptor beta chains derived from one specimen sequenced in a study of identical twins. TCRdb itself ran the 5' RACE reads through MiXCR, one entry per CDR3 protein. The sample shows some 500,000 distinct CDR3 sequences, more than 9% of them seen only once. In addition, the sample was reused for a study of yellow fever vaccine responses in identical twins.

Sequencing was performed on PBMCs. The receptors shown here come from a young woman in good health.

This clonotype has a count of ten or more. The chain combines TRBV20-1 with TRBJ2-7; D not resolved. Germline CDR1 DFQATT, CDR2 SNEGSKA (reference sequence). CDR3 length equals 11 residues. Trimming removed 6 bases at V and 3 bases at J, with 9 bases between. The CDR3 protein is CSADEGYEQYF. CDR3 in DNA: TGCAGTGCCGACGAAGGCTACGAGCAGTACTTC.

The chain uses TRBV4-3 and TRBJ2-7; TRBD1 aligns across 7 bases. Germline loops: CDR1 LGHNA, CDR2 YSLEER. Trimming at V came to 4 bases and at J to 2 bases, leaving 8 bases not matched to a gene. The CDR3 loop spans 15 amino acids. CDR3 nucleotide sequence: TGCGCCAGCAGCCCTGACAGGGATGAAGCCTACGAGCAGTACTTC. The encoded protein is CASSPDRDEAYEQYF.

The rearrangement joins TRBV6-5 to TRBJ2-7; tentative D call: TRBD2 (7 bases). This CDR3 spans 16 amino acids. Trimming stripped 2 bases from V and 3 bases from J, with 17 bases between. Germline CDR1 and CDR2: MNHEY and SVGAGI. The CDR3 nucleotides read TGTGCCAGCAGTTACGTCCCGGCTAGGGGGGGCTACGAGCAGTACTTC. Its protein product is CASSYVPARGGYEQYF.